This TCR beta chain was recorded in a study of cytomegalovirus exposure and HLA in healthy donors. Study-wide results and caveats: Diagnosis of cytomegalovirus status made by the classifier reportedly showed high specificity and sensitivity. Associated with cytomegalovirus, according to the listing, were some 180 TCR beta chains.

Clones were read by immunoSEQ multiplex PCR, and TCRdb kept only the in-frame ones, dropping some. The sample records 100,000 or so clones, about 90% being singletons. CDR1 is SQVTM, CDR2 ANQGSEA, per germline. The V end was cut by 3 bases, the J end by 9 bases, with 18 bases between. The CDR3 is 14 amino acids. Details on this clone: Its antigen is unidentified.

The source of this sequence is a young man in good health and CMV-seropositive. Sequenced material: PBMCs. V is TRBV29-1 and J is TRBJ2-1; perhaps TRBD1 as D (6 bases). DNA of the CDR3: TGCAGCGTTGATATAGAGGGGGTTCGGGCTGAGCAGTTCTTC. This sequence encodes CSVDIEGVRAEQFF.